Listed below are T cell receptor beta chains from one sample, sequenced in a study of shared clonotypes between healthy human individuals. Produced via immunoSEQ multiplex PCR; TCRdb's table is partial and in-frame only. The table lists under 2,500,000 clones, approximately 96% of them singletons. Sequenced sample: naive CD4+ T cells sorted from blood. The receptors originated from a man aged 18 to 29 in good health. Each CDR3 is given with its conserved first and last residue. A D gene is named only where the DNA matches it firmly. Clone size is not always given. Where it is, it says once, few, many or a class for expanded clones.

v_call: TRBV5-6
cdr3_length: 16
clone_size: NA
d_call: TRBD2
j_call: TRBJ2-3
cdr3_nt: TGTGCCAGCAGCCTAGGACTAGCGGGAAGCGCAGATACGCAGTATTTT
cdr3_aa: CASSLGLAGSADTQYF

v_call: TRBV7-2
cdr3_length: 14
clone_size: NA
d_call: NA
j_call: TRBJ2-2
cdr3_nt: TGTGCCAGCAGCTTAAGCGGAGGTACCGGGGAGCTGTTTTTT
cdr3_aa: CASSLSGGTGELFF

v_call: TRBV7-2
cdr3_length: 16
clone_size: NA
d_call: TRBD2
j_call: TRBJ2-7
cdr3_nt: TGTGCCAGCAGCTCCTTACGGACTAGCGGGGGAGGCGAGCAGTACTTC
cdr3_aa: CASSSLRTSGGGEQYF

v_call: TRBV6-5
cdr3_length: 13
clone_size: NA
d_call: NA
j_call: TRBJ2-1
cdr3_nt: TGTGCCAGCACCCGAGACCCTGTCGGGGAGCAGTTCTTC
cdr3_aa: CASTRDPVGEQFF

v_call: TRBV7-2
cdr3_length: 11
clone_size: NA
d_call: NA
j_call: TRBJ2-7
cdr3_nt: TGTGCCAGCAGCTCGTACTACGAGCAGTACTTC
cdr3_aa: CASSSYYEQYF

v_call: TRBV28
cdr3_length: 14
clone_size: NA
d_call: TRBD1
j_call: TRBJ1-2
cdr3_nt: TGTGCCAGCAGTTTGGGGCAGGGGGCACCCGGCTACACCTTC
cdr3_aa: CASSLGQGAPGYTF

v_call: TRBV10-3
cdr3_length: 12
clone_size: NA
d_call: NA
j_call: TRBJ1-1
cdr3_nt: TGTGCCATCAGTGATAGGCACACTGAAGCTTTCTTT
cdr3_aa: CAISDRHTEAFF

v_call: TRBV28
cdr3_length: 11
clone_size: NA
d_call: NA
j_call: TRBJ1-5
cdr3_nt: TGTGCCAGCAGAGGAAATCAGCCCCAGCATTTT
cdr3_aa: CASRGNQPQHF

v_call: TRBV10-3
cdr3_length: 13
clone_size: NA
d_call: TRBD1
j_call: TRBJ1-1
cdr3_nt: TGTGCCATCAAGAGACAGGGGATGACTGAAGCTTTCTTT
cdr3_aa: CAIKRQGMTEAFF

v_call: TRBV7-2
cdr3_length: 17
clone_size: NA
d_call: TRBD1
j_call: TRBJ2-6
cdr3_nt: TGTGCCAGCAGCCAACAGGGGGCATGGGCTGGGGCCAACGTCCTGACTTTC
cdr3_aa: CASSQQGAWAGANVLTF

v_call: TRBV5-1
cdr3_length: 13
clone_size: NA
d_call: NA
j_call: TRBJ2-1
cdr3_nt: TGCGCCAGCAGCTTGGAGCTGGGCCTTGAGCAGTTCTTC
cdr3_aa: CASSLELGLEQFF

v_call: TRBV4-1
cdr3_length: 16
clone_size: NA
d_call: NA
j_call: TRBJ1-4
cdr3_nt: TGCGCCAGCAGCCAAGATCCCGGCAGGGTGGATGAAAAACTGTTTTTT
cdr3_aa: CASSQDPGRVDEKLFF

v_call: TRBV5-1
cdr3_length: 12
clone_size: NA
d_call: NA
j_call: TRBJ1-2
cdr3_nt: TGCGCCAGCAGTCCCCGGGAGAGCGGCTACACCTTC
cdr3_aa: CASSPRESGYTF

v_call: TRBV5-1
cdr3_length: 15
clone_size: once
d_call: TRBD1
j_call: TRBJ2-3
cdr3_nt: TGCGCCAGCAGTATAAGTAGACAGGGTACAGATACGCAGTATTTT
cdr3_aa: CASSISRQGTDTQYF

v_call: TRBV7-6
cdr3_length: 15
clone_size: NA
d_call: TRBD2
j_call: TRBJ2-7
cdr3_nt: TGTGCCAGCAGCTTAGAAACTAGCGGGACGGGCGAGCAGTACTTC
cdr3_aa: CASSLETSGTGEQYF

v_call: TRBV2
cdr3_length: 16
clone_size: NA
d_call: TRBD1
j_call: TRBJ1-1
cdr3_nt: TGTGCCAGCAGTGTGGCGCGACAGGGGGGGAACACTGAAGCTTTCTTT
cdr3_aa: CASSVARQGGNTEAFF

v_call: TRBV29-1
cdr3_length: 14
clone_size: once
d_call: TRBD2
j_call: TRBJ2-1
cdr3_nt: TGCAGCGTGAGGCGGGGGGGTCGGAACAATGAGCAGTTCTTC
cdr3_aa: CSVRRGGRNNEQFF

v_call: TRBV5-1
cdr3_length: 14
clone_size: NA
d_call: NA
j_call: TRBJ2-5
cdr3_nt: TGCGCCAGCAGCTTGGTCGCGGATCAAGAGACCCAGTACTTC
cdr3_aa: CASSLVADQETQYF

v_call: TRBV28
cdr3_length: 15
clone_size: NA
d_call: NA
j_call: TRBJ1-1
cdr3_nt: TGTGCCAGCAGTTTATGGGGGGGCAGTGTCACTGAAGCTTTCTTT
cdr3_aa: CASSLWGGSVTEAFF

v_call: TRBV28
cdr3_length: 15
clone_size: NA
d_call: NA
j_call: TRBJ1-2
cdr3_nt: TGTGCCAGCAGTTTATCTCTCGGGGGAAACTATGGCTACACCTTC
cdr3_aa: CASSLSLGGNYGYTF

v_call: TRBV6-5
cdr3_length: 16
clone_size: NA
d_call: NA
j_call: TRBJ2-7
cdr3_nt: TGTGCCAGCAGTTACTCGACCCCAGGGGTTTCCTACGAGCAGTACTTC
cdr3_aa: CASSYSTPGVSYEQYF

v_call: TRBV5-1
cdr3_length: 15
clone_size: NA
d_call: TRBD2
j_call: TRBJ2-1
cdr3_nt: TGCGCCAGCAGCTTGGGGACTAGCGGGTTCAATGAGCAGTTCTTC
cdr3_aa: CASSLGTSGFNEQFF

v_call: TRBV23-1
cdr3_length: 10
clone_size: NA
d_call: NA
j_call: TRBJ2-7
cdr3_nt: TGCGCCTGTGGGGTTGGCGAGCAGTACTTC
cdr3_aa: CACGVGEQYF

v_call: TRBV29-1
cdr3_length: 12
clone_size: NA
d_call: NA
j_call: TRBJ2-3
cdr3_nt: TGCAGCGGCGACGATAGCACAGATACGCAGTATTTT
cdr3_aa: CSGDDSTDTQYF

v_call: TRBV15
cdr3_length: 15
clone_size: NA
d_call: NA
j_call: TRBJ1-1
cdr3_nt: TGTGCCACCAGCAGAGATCTTGTAGAGTCTGGTGAAGCTTTCTTT
cdr3_aa: CATSRDLVESGEAFF

v_call: TRBV5-5
cdr3_length: 15
clone_size: NA
d_call: NA
j_call: TRBJ2-3
cdr3_nt: TGTGCCAGCAGCTCCCTCCCCCTAGCGACAGATACGCAGTATTTT
cdr3_aa: CASSSLPLATDTQYF

v_call: TRBV5-6
cdr3_length: 17
clone_size: NA
d_call: NA
j_call: TRBJ1-6
cdr3_nt: TGTGCCAGCAGCTTAATTTCAGGGGCCGGCCCTAATTCACCCCTCCACTTT
cdr3_aa: CASSLISGAGPNSPLHF

v_call: TRBV28
cdr3_length: 13
clone_size: NA
d_call: TRBD1
j_call: TRBJ1-4
cdr3_nt: TGTGCCAGCAGTTTAACAGGGGGCGAAAAACTGTTTTTT
cdr3_aa: CASSLTGGEKLFF

v_call: TRBV7-9
cdr3_length: 12
clone_size: NA
d_call: NA
j_call: TRBJ2-7
cdr3_nt: TGTGCCAGCAGGAACAGAGCCTACGAGCAGTACTTC
cdr3_aa: CASRNRAYEQYF

v_call: TRBV4-2
cdr3_length: 17
clone_size: NA
d_call: TRBD2
j_call: TRBJ2-5
cdr3_nt: TGTGCCAGCAGCCAAGGAGGGGGAGCGGGGGACCAAGAGACCCAGTACTTC
cdr3_aa: CASSQGGGAGDQETQYF

v_call: TRBV11-2
cdr3_length: 15
clone_size: NA
d_call: NA
j_call: TRBJ2-1
cdr3_nt: TGTGCCAGCAGCCATAGCGGTAGCTCCTACAATGAGCAGTTCTTC
cdr3_aa: CASSHSGSSYNEQFF

v_call: TRBV6-5
cdr3_length: 15
clone_size: NA
d_call: TRBD1
j_call: TRBJ1-4
cdr3_nt: TGTGCCAGCAGTTACTCCGGGACAGGGAGTGAAAAACTGTTTTTT
cdr3_aa: CASSYSGTGSEKLFF

v_call: TRBV2
cdr3_length: 15
clone_size: NA
d_call: NA
j_call: TRBJ1-3
cdr3_nt: TGTGCCAGCAGTGAAGCGATAGGGAGTGGAAACACCATATATTTT
cdr3_aa: CASSEAIGSGNTIYF

v_call: TRBV7-9
cdr3_length: 15
clone_size: NA
d_call: NA
j_call: TRBJ1-3
cdr3_nt: TGTGCCAGCACCCTACAGTCTGGCTCTGGAAACACCATATATTTT
cdr3_aa: CASTLQSGSGNTIYF

v_call: TRBV6-4
cdr3_length: 14
clone_size: NA
d_call: TRBD2
j_call: TRBJ2-1
cdr3_nt: TGTGCCAGCAGTGAGTGGCGGGAGAGCAATGAGCAGTTCTTC
cdr3_aa: CASSEWRESNEQFF

v_call: TRBV28
cdr3_length: 14
clone_size: NA
d_call: NA
j_call: TRBJ1-1
cdr3_nt: TGTGCCAGCAGCCGGGACCGTTTGTTCTCTGAAGCTTTCTTT
cdr3_aa: CASSRDRLFSEAFF

v_call: TRBV6-1
cdr3_length: 15
clone_size: NA
d_call: TRBD1
j_call: TRBJ1-1
cdr3_nt: TGTGCCAGCAGTGAACAGGGGGTTGTAAGTACTGAAGCTTTCTTT
cdr3_aa: CASSEQGVVSTEAFF

v_call: TRBV4-1
cdr3_length: 17
clone_size: NA
d_call: NA
j_call: TRBJ2-5
cdr3_nt: TGCGCCAGCAGCCAAGATCGATGGGACTGGTACCAAGAGACCCAGTACTTC
cdr3_aa: CASSQDRWDWYQETQYF

v_call: TRBV5-6
cdr3_length: 15
clone_size: NA
d_call: NA
j_call: TRBJ1-5
cdr3_nt: TGTGCCAGCAGCTTGTACGGGGGCAGCAATCAGCCCCAGCATTTT
cdr3_aa: CASSLYGGSNQPQHF

v_call: TRBV28
cdr3_length: 13
clone_size: NA
d_call: NA
j_call: TRBJ2-7
cdr3_nt: TGTGCCAGCAGTTTTGCCATCTCCTACGAGCAGTACTTC
cdr3_aa: CASSFAISYEQYF

v_call: TRBV11-2
cdr3_length: 19
clone_size: NA
d_call: NA
j_call: TRBJ1-1
cdr3_nt: TGTGCCAGCAGCTTAGCAGCCCTTAAGCTCGGACATCGAAACACTGAAGCTTTCTTT
cdr3_aa: CASSLAALKLGHRNTEAFF

v_call: TRBV29-1
cdr3_length: 15
clone_size: NA
d_call: NA
j_call: TRBJ2-1
cdr3_nt: TGCAGCGTTGAAGGCCGGGAGTGGGGCTACAATGAGCAGTTCTTC
cdr3_aa: CSVEGREWGYNEQFF

v_call: TRBV28
cdr3_length: 12
clone_size: NA
d_call: NA
j_call: TRBJ1-6
cdr3_nt: TGTGCCAGCGGTTCAGAGGGTTCACCCCTCCACTTT
cdr3_aa: CASGSEGSPLHF

v_call: TRBV7-2
cdr3_length: 16
clone_size: NA
d_call: TRBD2
j_call: TRBJ2-1
cdr3_nt: TGTGCCAGCAGCCGGGAAGCGGGGGCTCTATACAATGAGCAGTTCTTC
cdr3_aa: CASSREAGALYNEQFF

v_call: TRBV5-5
cdr3_length: 15
clone_size: NA
d_call: NA
j_call: TRBJ1-1
cdr3_nt: TGTGCCAGCAGCTTCACAGGGCACGGGAACACTGAAGCTTTCTTT
cdr3_aa: CASSFTGHGNTEAFF

v_call: TRBV18
cdr3_length: 15
clone_size: NA
d_call: NA
j_call: TRBJ2-7
cdr3_nt: TGTGCCAGCTCACCAAAGCCGAACGGGGTAGGGGAGCAGTACTTC
cdr3_aa: CASSPKPNGVGEQYF

v_call: TRBV9
cdr3_length: 15
clone_size: NA
d_call: NA
j_call: TRBJ2-7
cdr3_nt: TGTGCCAGCAGCGCCGGGGGGACAGCTGTCCACGAGCAGTACTTC
cdr3_aa: CASSAGGTAVHEQYF

v_call: TRBV7-2
cdr3_length: 15
clone_size: NA
d_call: NA
j_call: TRBJ2-1
cdr3_nt: TGTGCCAGCAGCTTAACGTGGGATTACTACAATGAGCAGTTCTTC
cdr3_aa: CASSLTWDYYNEQFF

v_call: TRBV4-2
cdr3_length: 16
clone_size: NA
d_call: TRBD1
j_call: TRBJ2-7
cdr3_nt: TGTGCCAGCAGCCAAGGGAAACAGGGGGGAACCTACGAGCAGTACTTC
cdr3_aa: CASSQGKQGGTYEQYF